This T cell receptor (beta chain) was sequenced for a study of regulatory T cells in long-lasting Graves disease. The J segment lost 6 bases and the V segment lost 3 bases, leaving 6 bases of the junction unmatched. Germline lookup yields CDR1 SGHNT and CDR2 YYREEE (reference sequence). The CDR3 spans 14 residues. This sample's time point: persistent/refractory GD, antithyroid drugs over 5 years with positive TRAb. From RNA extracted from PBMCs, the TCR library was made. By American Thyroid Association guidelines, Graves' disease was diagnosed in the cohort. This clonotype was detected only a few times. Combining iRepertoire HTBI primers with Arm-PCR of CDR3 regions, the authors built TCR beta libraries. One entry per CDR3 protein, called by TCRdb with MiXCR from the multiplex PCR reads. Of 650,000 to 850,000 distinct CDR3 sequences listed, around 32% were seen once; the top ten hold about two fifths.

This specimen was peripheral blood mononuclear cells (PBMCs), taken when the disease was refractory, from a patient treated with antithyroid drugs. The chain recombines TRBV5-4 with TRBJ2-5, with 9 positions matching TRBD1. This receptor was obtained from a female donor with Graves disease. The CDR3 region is CASSSPGQGKTQYF. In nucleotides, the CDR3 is TGTGCCAGCAGCTCCCCGGGACAGGGCAAGACCCAGTACTTC.